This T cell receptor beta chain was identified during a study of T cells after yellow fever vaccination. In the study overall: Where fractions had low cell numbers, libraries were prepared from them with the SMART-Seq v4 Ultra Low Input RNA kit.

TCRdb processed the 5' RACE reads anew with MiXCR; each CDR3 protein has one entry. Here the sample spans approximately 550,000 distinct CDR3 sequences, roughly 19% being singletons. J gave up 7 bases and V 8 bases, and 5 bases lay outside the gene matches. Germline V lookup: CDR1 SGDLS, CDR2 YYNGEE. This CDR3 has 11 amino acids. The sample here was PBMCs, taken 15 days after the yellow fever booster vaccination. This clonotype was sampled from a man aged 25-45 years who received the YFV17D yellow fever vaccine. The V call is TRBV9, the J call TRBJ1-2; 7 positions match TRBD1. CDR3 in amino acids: CASATGLGYTF. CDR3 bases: TGTGCCAGTGCGACAGGGCTTGGCTACACCTTC.